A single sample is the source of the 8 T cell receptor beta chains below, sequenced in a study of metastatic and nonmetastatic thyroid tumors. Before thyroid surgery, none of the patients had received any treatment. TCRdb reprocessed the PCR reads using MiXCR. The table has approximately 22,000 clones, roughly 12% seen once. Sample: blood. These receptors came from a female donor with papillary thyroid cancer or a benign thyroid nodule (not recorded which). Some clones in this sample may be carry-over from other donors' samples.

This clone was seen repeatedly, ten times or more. The CDR3 here is CAWSEEAGSASGANVLTF. In DNA, the CDR3 is TGTGCCTGGAGTGAGGAAGCGGGCAGCGCTTCTGGGGCCAACGTCCTGACTTTC. The rearrangement links TRBV30 to TRBJ2-6; D is perhaps TRBD2 (6 bases). The CDR3 loop spans 18 amino acids. Germline V gene data show CDR1 as GTSNPN and CDR2 as SVGIG (reference sequence). V was pared by 1 base and J by 1 base, with 17 bases between.

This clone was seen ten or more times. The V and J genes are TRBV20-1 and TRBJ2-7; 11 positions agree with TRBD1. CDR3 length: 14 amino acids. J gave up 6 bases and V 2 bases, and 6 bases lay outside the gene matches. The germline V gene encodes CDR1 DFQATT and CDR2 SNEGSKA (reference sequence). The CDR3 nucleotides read TGCAGTGCTAGAAGTGGACAGGGGGCTCTCGAGCAGTACTTC. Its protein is CSARSGQGALEQYF.

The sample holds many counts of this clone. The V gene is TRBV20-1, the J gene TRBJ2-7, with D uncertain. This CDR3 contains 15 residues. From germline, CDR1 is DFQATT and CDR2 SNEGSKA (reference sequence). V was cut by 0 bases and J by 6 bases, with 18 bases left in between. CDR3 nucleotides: TGCAGTGCTAGAGATCCCAGTGGTGTCCGCGGCGAGCAGTACTTC. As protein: CSARDPSGVRGEQYF.

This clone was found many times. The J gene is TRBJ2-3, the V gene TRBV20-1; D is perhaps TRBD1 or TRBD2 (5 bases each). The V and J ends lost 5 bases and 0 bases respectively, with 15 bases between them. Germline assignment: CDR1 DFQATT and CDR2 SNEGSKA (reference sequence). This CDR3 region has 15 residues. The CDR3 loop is CSAVKRDESTDTQYF. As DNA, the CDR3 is TGCAGTGCTGTTAAGAGGGACGAAAGCACAGATACGCAGTATTTT.

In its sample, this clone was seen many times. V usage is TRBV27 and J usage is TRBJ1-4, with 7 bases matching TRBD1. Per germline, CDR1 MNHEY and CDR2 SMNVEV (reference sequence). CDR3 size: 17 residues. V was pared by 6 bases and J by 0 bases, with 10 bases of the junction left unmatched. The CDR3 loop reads CASRTGAVSATNEKLFF. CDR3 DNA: TGTGCCAGCAGAACAGGGGCCGTATCTGCAACTAATGAAAAACTGTTTTTT.

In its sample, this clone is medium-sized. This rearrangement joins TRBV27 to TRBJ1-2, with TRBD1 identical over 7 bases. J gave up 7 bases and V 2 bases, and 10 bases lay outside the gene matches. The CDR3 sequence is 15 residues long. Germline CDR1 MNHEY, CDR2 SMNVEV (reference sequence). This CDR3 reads CASSLSPDRAGGYTF. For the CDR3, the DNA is TGTGCCAGCAGTTTAAGCCCCGACAGGGCCGGTGGCTACACCTTC.

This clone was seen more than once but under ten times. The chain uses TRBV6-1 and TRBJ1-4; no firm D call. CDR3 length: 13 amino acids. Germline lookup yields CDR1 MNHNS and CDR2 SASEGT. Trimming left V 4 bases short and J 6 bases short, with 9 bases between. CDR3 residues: CASSGGWDEKLFF. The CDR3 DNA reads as TGTGCCAGCAGTGGAGGTTGGGATGAAAAACTGTTTTTT.

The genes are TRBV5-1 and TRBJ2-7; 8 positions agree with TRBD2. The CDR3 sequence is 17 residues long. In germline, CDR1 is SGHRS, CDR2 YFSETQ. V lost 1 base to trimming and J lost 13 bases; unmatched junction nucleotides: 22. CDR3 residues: CASSLFQGLEGAYEPYF. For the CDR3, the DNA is TGCGCCAGCAGCTTGTTCCAGGGACTAGAGGGAGCCTACGAGCCATACTTC.